Shown below are 28 T cell receptor beta chains from a single sample sequenced in a study of Tregs in tolerant kidney transplant recipients. Which antigens these TCRs recognize remains unknown. Some clones are missing from TCRdb's copy, which holds only in-frame ones; the method was immunoSEQ multiplex PCR. The table lists 2,800 or so clones, around 40% of them singletons. What was sequenced was Tregs from blood cultured with allogeneic cells. Receptors originate from a human donor in good health.

V usage is TRBV15 and J usage is TRBJ2-1; D perhaps matches TRBD2 (6 bases). The V gene's germline CDR1 is LNHNV and CDR2 YYDKDF (reference sequence). The CDR3 loop spans 15 amino acids. Deletions cut 0 bases from V and 3 bases from J, with 9 bases between. This chain's CDR3 is CATSRELGGYNEQFF. The DNA of the CDR3 is TGTGCCACCAGCAGAGAATTGGGGGGCTACAATGAGCAGTTCTTC.

This sequence joins TRBV5-1 and TRBJ2-7; TRBD1 might be the D (5 bases). V gave up 0 bases and J gave up 2 bases, with 15 bases separating them. Germline V gene sequence: CDR1 SGHRS, CDR2 YFSETQ. The CDR3 consists of 16 residues. CDR3 DNA: TGCGCCAGCAGCTTGGCCATTCAGGGTATAGCCTACGAGCAGTACTTC. It yields the protein CASSLAIQGIAYEQYF.

The gene calls are TRBV10-2 and TRBJ2-1; possibly TRBD1 or TRBD2 for D (7 bases each). CDR3 length equals 13 residues. Trimming removed 10 bases at V and 1 base at J, with 11 bases between. Germline CDR1 WSHSY, CDR2 SAAADI. The CDR3 spells CATRGGSYNEQFF. The CDR3 DNA follows: TGCGCCACCAGGGGGGGGTCCTACAATGAGCAGTTCTTC.

The J gene is TRBJ1-6, the V gene TRBV11-3, with unresolved D. From germline, CDR1 is SGHNT and CDR2 YENEEA. Trimming cost V 1 base and J 10 bases, with 8 bases left between them. This CDR3 spans 13 amino acids. For the CDR3, the DNA is TGTGCCAGCAGCTTAGGGGCTTGGTCACCCCTCCACTTT. Its translation: CASSLGAWSPLHF. The whole variable domain, filled in from reference TRBV11-3 and TRBJ1-6, reads EAGVVQSPRYKIIEKKQPVAFWCNPISGHNTLYWYLQNLGQGPELLIRYENEEAVDDSQLPKDRFSAERLKGVDSTLKIQPAELGDSAVYLCASSLGAWSPLHFGNGTRLTVT.

By share of the sample, this clone is large. This sequence joins TRBV7-2 and TRBJ1-6; D uncertain. Germline-derived CDR1 and CDR2 are SGHTA and FQGNSA. Trimming stripped 5 bases from V and 7 bases from J, with 15 bases between. CDR3 size: 15 residues. CDR3 nucleotide sequence: TGTGCCAGCAGCCTGTTGGGCTCCTTCAATTCACCCCTCCACTTT. It specifies CASSLLGSFNSPLHF. The whole variable domain, filled in from reference TRBV7-2 and TRBJ1-6, reads GAGVSQSPSNKVTEKGKDVELRCDPISGHTALYWYRQSLGQGLEFLIYFQGNSAPDKSGLPSDRFSAERTGGSVSTLTIQRTQQEDSAVYLCASSLLGSFNSPLHFGNGTRLTVT.

This clone was detected only a few times. The chain combines TRBV20-1 with TRBJ1-2; possibly TRBD1 for D (5 bases). V lost 7 bases, J lost 4 bases, and 7 bases lay in between. The CDR3 is 10 amino acids. From germline, CDR1 is DFQATT and CDR2 SNEGSKA (reference sequence). The CDR3 loop reads CSGGLYGYTF. CDR3 in DNA: TGCAGTGGGGGCCTCTATGGCTACACCTTC.

Within the sample, this clone is medium-sized (0.01 to 0.1%). V is TRBV7-2 and J is TRBJ2-3, with D perhaps TRBD1 (6 bases). V was clipped by 4 bases and J by 1 base, with 12 bases between them. This CDR3 spans 15 amino acids. Germline V gene sequence: CDR1 SGHTA, CDR2 FQGNSA. The CDR3 is CASSSRWGRTDTQYF. The CDR3 DNA sequence: TGTGCCAGCAGCTCCCGGTGGGGGCGCACAGATACGCAGTATTTT.

This clone is large in the sample. The chain couples TRBV27 to TRBJ1-2; D gene ambiguous. The V end lost 10 bases, the J end lost 2 bases, and 14 bases lay between the germline ends. The CDR3 consists of 13 residues. Germline lookup yields CDR1 MNHEY and CDR2 SMNVEV (reference sequence). CDR3: CAIVPAGNYGYTF. For the CDR3, the DNA is TGTGCCATCGTGCCAGCGGGCAACTATGGCTACACCTTC.

Only a few counts were recorded for this clone. The chain combines TRBV19 with TRBJ2-7; maybe TRBD1 (6 bases). V was pared by 3 bases and J by 0 bases, with 12 bases between. Germline CDR1 reads LNHDA; CDR2 reads SQIVND (reference sequence). The CDR3 has 15 amino acids. The CDR3 loop is CASSIPGAFSYEQYF. The CDR3, as DNA: TGTGCCAGTAGTATCCCAGGGGCCTTCTCCTACGAGCAGTACTTC. The variable domain in full, with the rest retrieved from reference TRBV19 and TRBJ2-7, is DGGITQSPKYLFRKEGQNVTLSCEQNLNHDAMYWYRQDPGQGLRLIYYSQIVNDFQKGDIAEGYSVSREKKESFPLTVTSAQKNPTAFYLCASSIPGAFSYEQYFGPGTRLTVT.

The sample holds a few counts of this clone. The gene calls are TRBV5-1 and TRBJ2-2; D ambiguous. The V end was cut by 2 bases, the J end by 6 bases, with 8 bases between. Germline V gene lookup returns CDR1 SGHRS and CDR2 YFSETQ. The CDR3 loop spans 13 amino acids. The CDR3 is CASSFTWAGELFF. The CDR3 DNA reads TGCGCCAGCAGCTTTACATGGGCCGGGGAGCTGTTTTTT. The full variable domain, rest sourced from reference TRBV5-1 and TRBJ2-2, is KAGVTQTPRYLIKTRGQQVTLSCSPISGHRSVSWYQQTPGQGLQFLFEYFSETQRNKGNFPGRFSGRQFSNSRSEMNVSTLELGDSALYLCASSFTWAGELFFGEGSRLTVL.

Relative to its sample, this clone is medium-sized. This chain links TRBV5-6 with TRBJ1-2; 7 nucleotides agree with TRBD1. This CDR3 contains 16 residues. V lost 1 base to trimming and J lost 7 bases; unmatched junction nucleotides: 13. From germline, CDR1 is SGHDT and CDR2 YYEEEE. CDR3 sequence reads: CASSLPPGQRSGGYTF. The CDR3 DNA reads TGTGCCAGCAGCTTGCCTCCGGGACAGCGGTCGGGTGGCTACACCTTC.

This clone is medium-sized in the sample. CDR3 protein: CASSPSQGNYNEQFF. The CDR3 DNA sequence: TGTGCCAGCTCACCATCCCAGGGTAACTACAATGAGCAGTTCTTC. The chain employs TRBV18 and TRBJ2-1; D is perhaps TRBD1 (5 bases). Per the germline V gene, CDR1 is KGHSH and CDR2 is LQKENI. V lost 2 bases and J lost 3, with 11 bases in between. The CDR3 totals 15 residues.

The chain combines TRBV2 with TRBJ2-7; TRBD1 matches 8 bases. In germline, CDR1 is SNHLY, CDR2 FYNNEI. This CDR3 is built from 13 residues. V lost 6 bases, J lost 3 bases, and 4 bases stayed unmatched. This CDR3 reads CASRRTGNYEQYF. The CDR3 DNA sequence: TGTGCCAGCAGGCGGACAGGGAACTACGAGCAGTACTTC.

This chain joins TRBV11-2 and TRBJ2-7; D not certain. V dropped 1 base and J dropped 2 bases, with 9 bases sitting between them. Germline CDR1 and CDR2: SGHAT and FQNNGV. The CDR3 totals 14 residues. This CDR3 reads CASSLARYTYEQYF. CDR3 DNA: TGTGCCAGCAGCTTAGCAAGGTATACCTACGAGCAGTACTTC.

V gene TRBV18 combines with J gene TRBJ2-2; 9 bases agree with TRBD1. Looked up from germline, CDR1 is KGHSH and CDR2 is LQKENI. After removal of 1 base from V and 9 bases from J, the junction contained 9 bases not matched to a gene. This CDR3 has 16 amino acids. Here the CDR3 reads CASSPLPGQGVRELFF. The CDR3 DNA reads as TGTGCCAGCTCACCACTACCGGGACAGGGCGTGAGGGAGCTGTTTTTT. Variable domain in full (rest from reference TRBV18 and TRBJ2-2): NAGVMQNPRHLVRRRGQEARLRCSPMKGHSHVYWYRQLPEEGLKFMVYLQKENIIDESGMPKERFSAEFPKEGPSILRIQQVVRGDSAAYFCASSPLPGQGVRELFFGEGSRLTVL.

The chain has TRBV29-1 and TRBJ2-4; possible D gene TRBD1, 7 bases. The length of the CDR3 is 13 residues. The V gene lost 1 base and the J gene lost 5 bases, with 9 bases spanning the gap. The V gene's germline CDR1 is SQVTM and CDR2 ANQGSEA. CDR3 protein: CSVEGRGENIQYF. The CDR3 region has the DNA TGCAGCGTTGAAGGCAGGGGGGAAAACATTCAGTACTTC.

This clone is large by share. The chain employs TRBV18 and TRBJ1-3; 9 bases are shared with TRBD1. In germline, CDR1 is KGHSH, CDR2 LQKENI. The V segment lost 4 bases and the J segment 2 bases; nucleotides outside the gene matches: 6. The CDR3 extends over 16 amino acids. CDR3 residues: CASSLRTGGTGNTIYF. The CDR3 DNA is TGTGCCAGCTCACTACGTACAGGGGGCACTGGAAACACCATATATTTT.

This clone was picked up a small number of times. The CDR3 nucleotides are TGTGCCAGTAGTTCCAGTAATTCACCCCTCCACTTT. It is translated as CASSSSNSPLHF. The J gene is TRBJ1-6, the V gene TRBV19; D unclear. The V end lost 5 bases, the J end lost 6 bases, and 5 bases lay between the germline ends. CDR3 length: 12 residues. Per the germline V gene, CDR1 is LNHDA and CDR2 is SQIVND (reference sequence).

This sequence joins TRBV4-1 and TRBJ2-3; 7 bases match TRBD2. This CDR3 comprises 19 residues. The germline CDR1 and CDR2 sequences are MGHRA and YSYEKL. Trimming took 0 bases from V and 0 from J; bases not matched to a gene: 12. DNA of the CDR3: TGCGCCAGCAGCCAAGATGGCCTAGCGGTATTTTCTAGCACAGATACGCAGTATTTT. As protein: CASSQDGLAVFSSTDTQYF.

The chain uses TRBV10-1 and TRBJ1-5; possibly TRBD1 for D (6 bases). CDR3 size: 13 residues. CDR1 WNHNN and CDR2 SYGVQD come from the germline V gene (reference sequence). Trimming left V 5 bases short and J 5 bases short, with 10 bases between. CDR3 sequence: CASSPGVHQPQHF. The CDR3, as DNA: TGCGCCAGCAGTCCAGGGGTCCATCAGCCCCAGCATTTT.

The chain uses TRBV7-8 and TRBJ1-6; 10 nucleotides agree with TRBD1. This CDR3 has 18 residues. Germline CDR1 is SGHVS and CDR2 is FQNEAQ. V was clipped by 1 base and J by 5 bases; unmatched bases: 8. The CDR3 loop is CASSLVGPGQGHNSPLHF. The DNA of the CDR3 is TGTGCCAGCAGCTTAGTAGGGCCGGGACAGGGGCATAATTCACCCCTCCACTTT.

Details on this clone: One end of the junction does not line up with germline, which may come from a read error. V gene TRBV7-4 combines with J gene TRBJ1-4, with D possibly TRBD1 on 5 matching bases. The CDR3 has 16 amino acids. CDR1 SGHVT and CDR2 SQSDAQ come from the germline V gene. The CDR3 protein is CASSLEGISLKRKTVF. CDR3 DNA sequence: TGTGCCAGCAGCTTAGAGGGGATTTCCCTAAAAAGAAAAACTGTTTTT.

In its sample, this clone was seen a few times. The chain carries TRBV19 and TRBJ2-7, with 8 bases aligning to TRBD2. The CDR3 extends over 19 amino acids. Trimming at V came to 7 bases and at J to 3 bases, leaving 23 bases not matched to a gene. Per the germline V gene, CDR1 is LNHDA and CDR2 is SQIVND (reference sequence). The CDR3 region has the DNA TGTGCCAGTAACAACGACTGGCGGGAGGTTCCCCCCAGGAACTACGAGCAGTACTTC. Translation: CASNNDWREVPPRNYEQYF.

The J gene is TRBJ2-1, the V gene TRBV5-1, with D possibly being TRBD2 (5 bases). The CDR3 spans 15 residues. The germline V gene has CDR1 SGHRS and CDR2 YFSETQ. The germline V and J ends were trimmed by 2 bases and 0 bases, with 9 bases remaining between them. CDR3 loop: CASSFQGSSYNEQFF. In DNA, the CDR3 is TGCGCCAGCAGCTTTCAAGGGAGCTCCTACAATGAGCAGTTCTTC. Supplemented by reference TRBV5-1 and TRBJ2-1, the full variable domain reads KAGVTQTPRYLIKTRGQQVTLSCSPISGHRSVSWYQQTPGQGLQFLFEYFSETQRNKGNFPGRFSGRQFSNSRSEMNVSTLELGDSALYLCASSFQGSSYNEQFFGPGTRLTVL.

This clone was observed a few times. The rearrangement uses TRBV30 and TRBJ1-4; a weak D match, TRBD1 (5 bases). Germline V gene data show CDR1 as GTSNPN and CDR2 as SVGIG (reference sequence). The CDR3 sequence is 12 residues long. The V gene lost 3 bases and the J gene lost 11 bases, with 13 bases spanning the gap. CDR3 sequence: CAWRGEGTKLFF. The CDR3 DNA reads TGTGCCTGGAGGGGGGAGGGGACGAAACTGTTTTTT.

By proportion, this clone is medium-sized. The chain couples TRBV5-1 to TRBJ1-1; no clear D. Germline-derived CDR1 and CDR2 are SGHRS and YFSETQ. Trimming stripped 5 bases from V and 0 bases from J, with 8 bases between. The CDR3 covers 13 residues. The DNA for the CDR3 is TGCGCCAGCAGGAAGACGGTGAACACTGAAGCTTTCTTT. Amino acid sequence: CASRKTVNTEAFF.

This clone was observed a single time. The chain combines TRBV6-5 with TRBJ1-5, with D perhaps TRBD1 (6 bases). Germline lookup yields CDR1 MNHEY and CDR2 SVGAGI. The CDR3 is 13 residues long. V was trimmed by 6 bases and J by 4 bases, leaving 10 bases between them. The CDR3 nucleotides are TGTGCCAGCAGGCAACAGGGTAATCAGCCCCAGCATTTT. This gives the protein CASRQQGNQPQHF.

There are a few counts of this clone. The V gene is TRBV11-3, the J gene TRBJ2-2; D gene ambiguous. The ends were cut back, 1 base at V and 2 bases at J, with 2 bases in the middle. Germline-derived CDR1 and CDR2 are SGHNT and YENEEA. The CDR3 consists of 13 residues. CDR3 in amino acids: CASSLVNTGELFF. CDR3 nucleotide sequence: TGTGCCAGCAGCTTAGTTAACACCGGGGAGCTGTTTTTT.